This record looks at one T cell receptor (beta chain) sequence and its context. Its antigen remains unknown. PCR employed 60 Vbeta and 13 Jbeta primers. Method: immunoSEQ multiplex PCR; TCRdb's copy keeps in-frame clones and lacks some. This repertoire shows more than 85,000 clones, around 70% found once; its top ten account for 5.4%. The data were taken from a study of cytomegalovirus exposure and HLA in healthy donors. Study as a whole: Across 350 to 500 genotyped donors, approximately 81% landed in the Caucasian-associated ancestry cluster.

Findings and limits, study-wide: The likely explanation for a cluster of highly shared sequence variants was sequencing artifact. In a later analysis, HLA-associated beta chains showed higher expansion and lower generation probabilities than comparable chains.

CDR3 length: 15 amino acids. With 0 bases removed from V and 9 bases from J, the gap between germline ends came to 15 bases. This clonotype originated in a woman between 70 and 85 years old in good health and CMV-seropositive. The rearrangement uses TRBV23-1 and TRBJ1-5; D ambiguous. TRBV23-1 falls under the ORF class, with uncertain function. Source material: PBMCs. The chain's CDR3 is CASSQSIRRLGPQHF. The CDR3 nucleotides read TGCGCCAGCAGTCAATCAATCCGGAGGCTTGGGCCCCAGCATTTT.